This TCR beta chain is drawn from a study of shared clonotypes between healthy human individuals. Some clones are missing from TCRdb's copy, which holds only in-frame ones; the method was immunoSEQ multiplex PCR. Of 450,000 to 500,000 clones in the sample, 78% were seen once. This CDR3 has 15 residues. V lost 4 bases to trimming and J lost 0 bases, with 10 bases between them. Looked up from germline, CDR1 is SGHRS and CDR2 is YFSETQ. This clone was seen a few times. The V and J genes are TRBV5-1 and TRBJ2-2, with D possibly matching TRBD2 (6 bases). Sequenced material: PBMCs. The clonotype was recovered from a woman between 35 and 50 years old in good health. Some clones in this sample may be carry-over from other donors' samples. CDR3 in DNA: TGCGCCAGCAGCAGGGGACTGACGAACACCGGGGAGCTGTTTTTT. This codes for CASSRGLTNTGELFF.